The 27 T cell receptor beta chains below come from one sample, sequenced in a study of cytomegalovirus exposure and HLA in healthy donors. Amplification used 60 Vbeta primers and 13 Jbeta primers. Produced via immunoSEQ multiplex PCR; TCRdb's table is partial and in-frame only. The sample yields tens of thousands of clones, nearly 80% seen once. Material for sequencing was PBMCs. Every receptor here comes from a woman aged 40 to 50 in good health and CMV-seropositive.

The CDR3 loop reads CASSYGPRGPPLHF. The CDR3, as DNA: TGTGCCAGCAGTTACGGTCCCCGAGGTCCACCCCTCCACTTT. The chain has TRBV6-5 and TRBJ1-6, with D unclear. V dropped 2 bases and J dropped 11 bases, with 13 bases sitting between them. Per germline, CDR1 MNHEY and CDR2 SVGAGI. This CDR3 has 14 amino acids.

The chain has TRBV21-1 and TRBJ1-6; whether TRBD1, the table's D call, matches the DNA was not checked. TRBV21-1 is a listed pseudogene. This CDR3 region has 14 residues. The CDR3 sequence: CASSKSTGVSPLHF. CDR3 sequence (DNA): TGTGCCAGCAGCAAGTCGACAGGGGTTTCACCCCTCCACTTT.

V is TRBV19 and J is TRBJ2-7; the match to TRBD1 covers 9 bases. V trimming: 5 bases; J trimming: 6 bases; junction bases outside the gene matches: 8. The V gene's germline CDR1 is LNHDA and CDR2 SQIVND (reference sequence). The CDR3 has 14 amino acids. CDR3 loop: CASSFGTGSLEQYF. CDR3 nucleotides: TGTGCCAGTAGTTTTGGGACAGGGTCCCTCGAGCAGTACTTC.

V gene TRBV9 combines with J gene TRBJ2-7; the D gene is possibly TRBD2 (5 bases). Looked up from germline, CDR1 is SGDLS and CDR2 is YYNGEE. Trimming cost V 3 bases and J 2 bases, with 12 bases left between them. The CDR3 length is 14 residues. The CDR3 DNA reads as TGTGCCAGCAGCGCCGGAGGTGTAACCTACGAGCAGTACTTC. This sequence encodes CASSAGGVTYEQYF.

The chain couples TRBV5-4 to TRBJ2-5, with D maybe TRBD2 (6 bases). V was trimmed by 1 base and J by 7 bases, leaving 11 bases between them. The CDR3 has 13 amino acids. The germline V gene encodes CDR1 SGHNT and CDR2 YYREEE (reference sequence). The CDR3 protein is CASSLTGEGTQYF. Written as DNA, the CDR3 is TGTGCCAGCAGCTTGACGGGGGAAGGGACCCAGTACTTC.

V is TRBV7-9 and J is TRBJ2-7, with a weak D call TRBD1 (6 bases). From germline, CDR1 is SEHNR and CDR2 FQNEAQ (reference sequence). V was trimmed by 8 bases and J by 3 bases, leaving 17 bases between them. The CDR3 sequence is 14 residues long. In nucleotides, the CDR3 is TGTGCCAGCGAGAATTCCGGGACACTCTACGAGCAGTACTTC. This codes for CASENSGTLYEQYF.

The rearrangement uses TRBV2 and TRBJ1-4, with 7 bases aligning to TRBD1. Germline assignment: CDR1 SNHLY and CDR2 FYNNEI. The CDR3 spans 15 residues. J gave up 5 bases and V 6 bases, and 9 bases lay outside the gene matches. The CDR3 nucleotides are TGTGCCAGCAGCCCCGCGGACAGGCTGAATGAAAAACTGTTTTTT. Translated, it gives CASSPADRLNEKLFF.

The J gene is TRBJ2-7, the V gene TRBV11-2; D might be TRBD1 (6 bases). V was pared by 1 base and J by 6 bases, with 13 bases between. In germline, CDR1 is SGHAT, CDR2 FQNNGV. The CDR3 runs to 14 residues. The CDR3 coding sequence is TGTGCCAGCAGCTTAGCAGGGGATGTTTCCGAGCAGTACTTC. Protein product: CASSLAGDVSEQYF.

This clone has a handful of counts. The genes are TRBV6-5 and TRBJ2-7; a possible D gene is TRBD2 (5 bases). This CDR3 spans 13 amino acids. V was shortened by 6 bases and J by 4 bases, with 13 bases between the two germline ends. Germline-derived CDR1 and CDR2 are MNHEY and SVGAGI. The CDR3 spells CASRMGVGYEQYF. The CDR3 DNA reads as TGTGCCAGCAGGATGGGAGTAGGGTACGAGCAGTACTTC.

The V and J genes are TRBV9 and TRBJ2-5; D is unclear. Trimming shortened V by 3 bases and J by 7 bases, and 13 bases separated the two germline ends. The germline gives CDR1 SGDLS, CDR2 YYNGEE. The CDR3 has 13 amino acids. As DNA, the CDR3 is TGTGCCAGCAGCGACGAACCCACGGGGACCCAGTACTTC. This encodes CASSDEPTGTQYF. Together with reference TRBV9 and TRBJ2-5, the CDR3 gives the full variable domain: DSGVTQTPKHLITATGQRVTLRCSPRSGDLSVYWYQQSLDQGLQFLIQYYNGEERAKGNILERFSAQQFPDLHSELNLSSLELGDSALYFCASSDEPTGTQYFGPGTRLLVL.

This sequence joins TRBV11-2 and TRBJ1-1; possibly TRBD1 for D (5 bases). V was pared by 7 bases and J by 2 bases, with 20 bases between. This CDR3 region has 16 residues. Looked up from germline, CDR1 is SGHAT and CDR2 is FQNNGV. CDR3 nucleotides: TGTGCCAGCACAACACGAAGGGGCCTGACCAACACTGAAGCTTTCTTT. The encoded protein is CASTTRRGLTNTEAFF.

This clone has a single count. J is TRBJ2-2 and V is TRBV9, with 8 positions matching TRBD2. This CDR3 is built from 15 residues. The germline V gene has CDR1 SGDLS and CDR2 YYNGEE. The junction had 2 bases not matched to a gene; V was cut back by 0 bases and J by 4 bases. In nucleotides, the CDR3 is TGTGCCAGCAGCGTAGGACTAGCGCCCACCGGGGAGCTGTTTTTT. Its protein product is CASSVGLAPTGELFF.

The chain has TRBV28 and TRBJ1-4, with no clear D. The CDR3 is made up of 13 amino acids. The germline CDR1 and CDR2 sequences are MDHEN and SYDVKM. V gave up 9 bases and J gave up 2 bases, with 10 bases separating them. In DNA, the CDR3 is TGTGCCAGTCATGACACCACTAATGAAAAACTGTTTTTT. Translation: CASHDTTNEKLFF. Supplemented by reference TRBV28 and TRBJ1-4, the full variable domain reads DVKVTQSSRYLVKRTGEKVFLECVQDMDHENMFWYRQDPGLGLRLIYFSYDVKMKEKGDIPEGYSVSREKKERFSLILESASTNQTSMYLCASHDTTNEKLFFGSGTQLSVL.

The V gene is TRBV18, the J gene TRBJ2-1; TRBD1 might be the D (5 bases). The CDR3 loop spans 12 amino acids. In germline, CDR1 is KGHSH, CDR2 LQKENI. Trimming left V 8 bases short and J 9 bases short, with 14 bases between. CDR3 sequence (DNA): TGTGCCAGCGCAAGTCAGGGCGGTGAGCAGTTCTTC. Encoded protein: CASASQGGEQFF.

V gene TRBV2 combines with J gene TRBJ2-3, with 9 nucleotides matching TRBD1. The germline V gene encodes CDR1 SNHLY and CDR2 FYNNEI. The CDR3 totals 17 residues. The trim removed 1 base at V and 4 bases at J, leaving 9 bases unmatched. CDR3 protein: CASSEGSGTGRADTQYF. CDR3 DNA sequence: TGTGCCAGCAGTGAAGGTTCGGGGACAGGGAGGGCAGATACGCAGTATTTT.

The chain links TRBV11-2 to TRBJ2-4; D is undetermined. V lost 2 bases, J lost 2 bases, and 7 bases lay in between. The CDR3 loop spans 14 amino acids. Germline V gene lookup returns CDR1 SGHAT and CDR2 FQNNGV. The CDR3, as DNA: TGTGCCAGCAGCTTACAGATATCCAAAAACATTCAGTACTTC. Amino acids: CASSLQISKNIQYF.

This sequence joins TRBV27 and TRBJ2-1; the D gene is possibly TRBD2 (5 bases). Per the germline V gene, CDR1 is MNHEY and CDR2 is SMNVEV (reference sequence). The CDR3 extends over 13 amino acids. Trimming removed 3 bases at V and 8 bases at J, with 11 bases between. The CDR3: CASSFGVGDEQFF. The CDR3 DNA reads TGTGCCAGCAGTTTCGGGGTCGGAGATGAGCAGTTCTTC.

V usage is TRBV9 and J usage is TRBJ1-3; 8 positions match TRBD1. The V segment lost 3 bases and the J segment 4 bases; nucleotides outside the gene matches: 12. The CDR3 length is 17 residues. From germline, CDR1 is SGDLS and CDR2 YYNGEE. The CDR3 nucleotides read TGTGCCAGCAGCGACCGTCCAACAGGGGGACCGGGAAACACCATATATTTT. As protein: CASSDRPTGGPGNTIYF.

The sample holds one count of this clone. The V call is TRBV27, the J call TRBJ1-1; 7 bases map to TRBD1. The V gene's germline CDR1 is MNHEY and CDR2 SMNVEV (reference sequence). The V gene end was trimmed by 6 bases and the J gene end by 5 bases; junction bases not matched to a gene: 6. The CDR3 sequence is 13 residues long. The CDR3 nucleotides read TGTGCCAGCAGGCAACAGGGGTGGACTGAAGCTTTCTTT. Its translation is CASRQQGWTEAFF.

The chain uses TRBV9 and TRBJ2-7; TRBD2 might be the D (7 bases). Germline CDR1 and CDR2: SGDLS and YYNGEE. The CDR3 has 20 amino acids. V was cut by 0 bases and J by 4 bases, with 29 bases left in between. DNA for the CDR3: TGTGCCAGCAGCGTAGTAGTAGTAGGGGGTTGGGGCGGGAGTAGGTACGAGCAGTACTTC. This sequence encodes CASSVVVVGGWGGSRYEQYF.

The gene calls are TRBV7-2 and TRBJ2-2; TRBD2 agrees at 11 bases. Germline V gene sequence: CDR1 SGHTA, CDR2 FQGNSA. The CDR3 is 16 amino acids. The junction had 2 bases not matched to a gene; V was cut back by 1 base and J by 4 bases. This CDR3 reads CASSLVAGGVTGELFF. The CDR3 nucleotides read TGTGCCAGCAGCTTAGTAGCGGGAGGGGTCACCGGGGAGCTGTTTTTT. The whole variable domain, remainder taken from reference TRBV7-2 and TRBJ2-2, is GAGVSQSPSNKVTEKGKDVELRCDPISGHTALYWYRQSLGQGLEFLIYFQGNSAPDKSGLPSDRFSAERTGGSVSTLTIQRTQQEDSAVYLCASSLVAGGVTGELFFGEGSRLTVL.

This rearrangement joins TRBV30 to TRBJ1-1; possible D gene TRBD1, 6 bases. V lost 8 bases, J lost 3 bases, and 19 bases lay in between. Per germline, CDR1 GTSNPN and CDR2 SVGIG (reference sequence). The CDR3 is 14 residues long. Here the CDR3 reads CAANPGGGHTEAFF. DNA of the CDR3: TGTGCCGCCAATCCGGGCGGGGGCCACACTGAAGCTTTCTTT. The full variable domain, rest sourced from reference TRBV30 and TRBJ1-1, is SQTIHQWPATLVQPVGSPLSLECTVEGTSNPNLYWYRQAAGRGLQLLFYSVGIGQISSEVPQNLSASRPQDRQFILSSKKLLLSDSGFYLCAANPGGGHTEAFFGQGTRLTVV.

This clone was recorded only once. The chain uses TRBV6-6 and TRBJ2-1; perhaps TRBD2 as D (5 bases). Germline V gene sequence: CDR1 MNHNY, CDR2 SVGAGI (reference sequence). This CDR3 contains 15 residues. The germline V and J ends were trimmed by 2 bases and 8 bases, with 16 bases remaining between them. In nucleotides, the CDR3 is TGTGCCAGCAGTTACAGCTCAGTTAGCGAATATGAGCAGTTCTTC. Its translation: CASSYSSVSEYEQFF.

The J gene is TRBJ2-2, the V gene TRBV28; 11 positions match TRBD2. Germline trimming cut 6 bases from V and 4 bases from J; bases unmatched to any gene: 7. The length of the CDR3 is 16 residues. Germline loops: CDR1 MDHEN, CDR2 SYDVKM. The CDR3 DNA is TGTGCCAGCAGCACCGGACTAGCGGGTATCACCGGGGAGCTGTTTTTT. Its protein product is CASSTGLAGITGELFF.

CDR3 sequence reads: CASSYREKLFF. CDR3 DNA: TGTGCCAGCAGTTATCGGGAAAAACTGTTTTTT. The chain couples TRBV27 to TRBJ1-4, with unresolved D. The CDR3 is 11 amino acids. Germline lookup yields CDR1 MNHEY and CDR2 SMNVEV (reference sequence). Between the trimmed V and J ends, which lost 4 bases and 8 bases, there was a span of 5 bases.

This clone was detected only a few times. The rearrangement joins TRBV5-4 to TRBJ1-1, with TRBD1 matching 7 bases. Unmatched junction bases numbered 4, after V lost 3 bases and J lost 11 bases. The CDR3 covers 11 residues. CDR1 is SGHNT, CDR2 YYREEE, per germline (reference sequence). The CDR3 bases are TGTGCCAGCAGCTACGGCAGGGGGGCTTTCTTT. It specifies CASSYGRGAFF. The full variable domain, rest sourced from reference TRBV5-4 and TRBJ1-1, is ETGVTQSPTHLIKTRGQQVTLRCSSQSGHNTVSWYQQALGQGPQFIFQYYREEENGRGNFPPRFSGLQFPNYSSELNVNALELDDSALYLCASSYGRGAFFGQGTRLTVV.

V and J are TRBV9 and TRBJ2-4; D might be TRBD2 (5 bases). V dropped 2 bases and J dropped 0 bases, with 6 bases sitting between them. The CDR3 is 14 amino acids. Germline V gives CDR1 SGDLS, CDR2 YYNGEE. The CDR3 coding sequence is TGTGCCAGCAGCGTCGGGGTAGCCAAAAACATTCAGTACTTC. As protein: CASSVGVAKNIQYF. Combining the CDR3 with reference TRBV9 and TRBJ2-4 gives the whole variable domain DSGVTQTPKHLITATGQRVTLRCSPRSGDLSVYWYQQSLDQGLQFLIQYYNGEERAKGNILERFSAQQFPDLHSELNLSSLELGDSALYFCASSVGVAKNIQYFGAGTRLSVL.